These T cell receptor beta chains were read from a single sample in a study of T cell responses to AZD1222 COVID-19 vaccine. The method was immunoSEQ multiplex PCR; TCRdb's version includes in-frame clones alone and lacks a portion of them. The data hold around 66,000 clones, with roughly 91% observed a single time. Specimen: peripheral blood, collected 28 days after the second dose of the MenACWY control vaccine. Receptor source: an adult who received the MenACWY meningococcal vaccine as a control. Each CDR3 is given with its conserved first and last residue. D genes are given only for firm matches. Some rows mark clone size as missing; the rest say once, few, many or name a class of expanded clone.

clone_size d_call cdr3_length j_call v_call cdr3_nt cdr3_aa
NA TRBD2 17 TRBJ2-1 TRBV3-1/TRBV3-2 TGTGCCAGCAGCCTATCGGCTAGCGGCTACCCTTACAATGAGCAGTTCTTC CASSLSASGYPYNEQFF
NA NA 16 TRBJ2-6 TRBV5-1 TGCGCCAGCACCACTACAAGTGGATATGGGGCCAACGTCCTGACTTTC CASTTTSGYGANVLTF
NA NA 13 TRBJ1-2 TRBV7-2 TGTGCCAGCAGCTTGGGGACCGACTATGGCTACACCTTC CASSLGTDYGYTF
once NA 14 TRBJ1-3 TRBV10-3 TGTGCCATCAGTGGATCGACAGCCGGAAACACCATATATTTT CAISGSTAGNTIYF
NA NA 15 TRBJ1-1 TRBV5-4 TGTGCCAGCAGCTTTCCGGGACTTAGTAACACTGAAGCTTTCTTT CASSFPGLSNTEAFF
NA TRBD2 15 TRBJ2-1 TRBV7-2 TGTGCCAGCAGCTTTACGGGAGGGGGATACAATGAGCAGTTCTTC CASSFTGGGYNEQFF
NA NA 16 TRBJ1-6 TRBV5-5 TGTGCCAGCACCCTAGGGGGGCTTTATGGAATTTCACCCCTCCACTTT CASTLGGLYGISPLHF
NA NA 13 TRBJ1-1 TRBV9 TGTGCCAGCAGCCCAACAATGAACACTGAAGCTTTCTTT CASSPTMNTEAFF
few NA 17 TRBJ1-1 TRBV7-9 TGTGCCAGCAGCCCCCTTAGGACCGGACGGCAGAACACTGAAGCTTTCTTT CASSPLRTGRQNTEAFF
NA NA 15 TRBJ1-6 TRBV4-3 TGCGCCAGCAGCCAAGGAGCCAGGACTAATTCACCCCTCCACTTT CASSQGARTNSPLHF
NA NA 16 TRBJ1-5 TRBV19 TGTGCCAGTAGTATCTTCGGGCAGGTAGGCAATCAGCCCCAGCATTTT CASSIFGQVGNQPQHF
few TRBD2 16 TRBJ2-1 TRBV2 TGTGCCAGCAGCGTAGCGGGGGGGCCCCCCTACAATGAGCAGTTCTTC CASSVAGGPPYNEQFF
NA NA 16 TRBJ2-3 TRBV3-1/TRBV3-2 TGTGCCAGCAGCCCGCTCCCGGACGCCCCTACAGATACGCAGTATTTT CASSPLPDAPTDTQYF
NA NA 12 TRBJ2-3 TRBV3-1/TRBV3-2 TGTGCCAGCAGCCAAGCGGGAGATACGCAGTATTTT CASSQAGDTQYF
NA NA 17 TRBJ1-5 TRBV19 TGTGCCAGTACCGACCCTCGACAGTCAACTCTTATTAATCCCCAGCATTTT CASTDPRQSTLINPQHF
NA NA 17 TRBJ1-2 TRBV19 TGTGCCAGTAGTATTCCTTCGTGGGGTGCCTCCTCCTATGGCTACACCTTC CASSIPSWGASSYGYTF
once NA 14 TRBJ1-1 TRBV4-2 TGTGCCAGCAGCCAAGATTGGGGCGTAACTGAAGCTTTCTTT CASSQDWGVTEAFF